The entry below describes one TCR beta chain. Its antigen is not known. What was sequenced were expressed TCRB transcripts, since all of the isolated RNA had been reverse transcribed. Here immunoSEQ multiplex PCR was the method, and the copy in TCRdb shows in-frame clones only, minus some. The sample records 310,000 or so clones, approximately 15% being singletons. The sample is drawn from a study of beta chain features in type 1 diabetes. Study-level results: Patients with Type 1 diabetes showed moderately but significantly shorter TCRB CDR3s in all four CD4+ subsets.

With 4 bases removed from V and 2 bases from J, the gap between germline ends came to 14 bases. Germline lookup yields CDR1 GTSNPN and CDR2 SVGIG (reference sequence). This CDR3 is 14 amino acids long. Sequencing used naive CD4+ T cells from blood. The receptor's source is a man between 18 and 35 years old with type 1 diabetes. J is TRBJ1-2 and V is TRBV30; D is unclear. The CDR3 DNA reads TGTGCCTGGAAAGGCGGGATGGGGAACTATGGCTACACCTTC. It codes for CAWKGGMGNYGYTF.